A single sample gave rise to the 15 T cell receptor beta chains below, sequenced in a study of T cells in Graves' hyperthyroidism and ophthalmopathy. RNA transcripts yielded amplified TCR beta CDR3 regions. The study used the HTBI primer set for a first-round RT-PCR of the TCR CDR3. TCRdb redid the calling of the multiplex PCR reads with MiXCR, one entry per CDR3 protein. This sample has hundreds of thousands of distinct CDR3 sequences, with over 15% found just once. Material for sequencing was blood. The receptors originated from a woman aged 50 to 65 with Graves' hyperthyroidism that later progressed to Graves' ophthalmopathy.

This clonotype was recorded at least ten times. J is TRBJ2-5 and V is TRBV29-1; 8 bases line up with TRBD1. There are 13 residues in the CDR3. Germline values: CDR1 SQVTM, CDR2 ANQGSEA. Trimming took 3 bases from V and 3 from J; bases not matched to a gene: 3. The CDR3 sequence is CSVEMTGEETQYF. The DNA of the CDR3 is TGCAGCGTTGAGATGACAGGGGAAGAGACCCAGTACTTC.

Details on this clonotype: Compared with germline, one end of the junction differs, possibly owing to a read error. The rearrangement joins TRBV7-9 to TRBJ1-1; D call uncertain. In germline, CDR1 is SEHNR, CDR2 FQNEAQ (reference sequence). The CDR3 has 15 amino acids. The CDR3 loop reads CASSAIQSLKTEAFF. As DNA, the CDR3 is TGTGCCAGCAGCGCGATACAGAGTTTGAAAACTGAAGCTTTCTTT.

This clonotype appeared many times. The rearrangement links TRBV2 to TRBJ2-7; D gene ambiguous. The CDR3 covers 11 residues. Trimming stripped 7 bases from V and 6 bases from J, with 10 bases between. Germline V CDR1 and CDR2: SNHLY, FYNNEI. The CDR3 DNA follows: TGTGCCAGCAAGGGCCAGATCGAGCAGTACTTC. Translated: CASKGQIEQYF.

This clonotype was counted at least ten times. V and J are TRBV5-1 and TRBJ1-1; TRBD1 aligns across 9 bases. The CDR3 spans 15 residues. Germline CDR1 reads SGHRS; CDR2 reads YFSETQ. V dropped 1 base and J dropped 6; count of bases not matched to a gene: 7. The CDR3 sequence: CASSLSGTGRPEAFF. The CDR3 nucleotides are TGCGCCAGCAGCTTGTCCGGGACAGGGAGACCTGAAGCTTTCTTT.

As for this clonotype: This may stem from a read error, because a much larger clone lies one nucleotide away. The CDR3 region has the DNA TGTGCCAGCAGTTCGATCAAGGGGCACTATGGCTACACCTTC. Amino acids: CASSSIKGHYGYTF. The chain has TRBV11-3 and TRBJ1-2; tentatively, D is TRBD1 (5 bases). V was cut by 6 bases and J by 3 bases, with 14 bases left in between. Germline CDR1 is SGHNT and CDR2 is YENEEA. The CDR3 is 14 residues long.

This clonotype was recorded at least ten times. J is TRBJ2-3 and V is TRBV30; 7 bases match TRBD2. J gave up 4 bases and V 1 base, and 8 bases lay outside the gene matches. The germline CDR1 and CDR2 sequences are GTSNPN and SVGIG (reference sequence). The CDR3 is 15 residues long. The DNA for the CDR3 is TGTGCCTGGAGTGAGGGGTCTAGCGGTGCAGATACGCAGTATTTT. Residues: CAWSEGSSGADTQYF.

This clonotype was observed at least ten times. The V call is TRBV2, the J call TRBJ2-1; D might be TRBD1 (6 bases). This CDR3 comprises 17 residues. V lost 8 bases to trimming and J lost 1 base, with 21 bases between them. Germline V gene data show CDR1 as SNHLY and CDR2 as FYNNEI. Written as DNA, the CDR3 is TGTGCCAGCGTACGGGACACCCCCAAGGGATCCTACAATGAGCAGTTCTTC. Amino acid sequence: CASVRDTPKGSYNEQFF.

The CDR3 is CASSVFAEYNEQFF. The CDR3 coding sequence is TGTGCCAGCAGCGTGTTTGCAGAATACAATGAGCAGTTCTTC. The V and J genes are TRBV9 and TRBJ2-1, with D unclear. Germline CDR1 and CDR2: SGDLS and YYNGEE. Deletions cut 2 bases from V and 4 bases from J, with 10 bases between. This CDR3 is 14 amino acids long.

The chain links TRBV10-3 to TRBJ2-3, with TRBD2 as a possible D gene (6 bases). Germline V CDR1 and CDR2: ENHRY, SYGVKD. V was trimmed by 3 bases and J by 3 bases, leaving 13 bases between them. This CDR3 is built from 15 residues. Written as DNA, the CDR3 is TGTGCCATCAGTGATGGGAGGCGGTTGACAGATACGCAGTATTTT. Protein sequence: CAISDGRRLTDTQYF.

The table lists this clonotype with a few counts. The rearrangement links TRBV6-1 to TRBJ2-5; the match to TRBD1 covers 10 bases. CDR3 length: 14 amino acids. Germline lookup yields CDR1 MNHNS and CDR2 SASEGT. The V gene end was trimmed by 6 bases and the J gene end by 4 bases; junction bases not matched to a gene: 5. This chain's CDR3 is CASRWTGGPETQYF. The CDR3 coding sequence is TGTGCCAGCAGATGGACAGGGGGACCAGAGACCCAGTACTTC.

This clonotype occurred many times. V and J are TRBV7-9 and TRBJ2-7, with 8 bases lining up with TRBD1. V was clipped by 5 bases and J by 3 bases; unmatched bases: 9. This CDR3 is built from 15 residues. CDR1 and CDR2 (germline): SEHNR, FQNEAQ (reference sequence). The CDR3 nucleotides are TGTGCCAGCAGCCCGGACAGGGTAGGCTACTACGAGCAGTACTTC. This sequence encodes CASSPDRVGYYEQYF.

This clonotype has only a few counts. The CDR3 reads CASSLEQGTNYGYTF. The CDR3 DNA follows: TGCGCCAGCAGCTTGGAACAGGGGACGAACTATGGCTACACCTTC. The V call is TRBV5-1, the J call TRBJ1-2; TRBD1 agrees at 7 bases. The CDR3 is 15 residues long. V shed 0 bases, J shed 2 bases, and the junction held 4 bases outside the gene matches. The germline V gene encodes CDR1 SGHRS and CDR2 YFSETQ.

The CDR3 region is CSVSGGNYGYTF. The DNA for the CDR3 is TGCAGCGTTTCAGGGGGCAACTATGGCTACACCTTC. The rearrangement joins TRBV29-1 to TRBJ1-2; TRBD1 aligns across 8 bases. Losses at the gene ends were 5 bases for V and 2 bases for J; bases not matched to a gene: 1. Germline V lookup: CDR1 SQVTM, CDR2 ANQGSEA. The CDR3 totals 12 residues.

The V call is TRBV7-2, the J call TRBJ2-5; no clear D. Germline loops: CDR1 SGHTA, CDR2 FQGNSA. CDR3 length: 14 amino acids. Trimming cost V 5 bases and J 3 bases, with 13 bases left between them. In DNA, the CDR3 is TGTGCCAGCAGCGCCCCCGGAGCAGAAGAGACCCAGTACTTC. Its translation is CASSAPGAEETQYF.

The chain has TRBV6-1 and TRBJ2-6; D is unclear. CDR3 size: 16 residues. Germline CDR1 reads MNHNS; CDR2 reads SASEGT. V lost 2 bases and J lost 0, with 8 bases in between. CDR3 protein: CASSELSHSGANVLTF. CDR3 DNA: TGTGCCAGCAGTGAATTGTCTCACTCTGGGGCCAACGTCCTGACTTTC.